This TCR beta chain was sequenced during a study of regulatory T cells in long-lasting Graves disease. Regarding the study as a whole: There was favoring of TRBV28, TRBJ1-2 and TRBJ2-5 in persistent disease.

Time point here: newly diagnosed GD, antithyroid drugs for less than 3 months. Making the TCR library involved RNA that had been extracted from PBMCs. Turning to this clonotype: Antigen specificity is unknown.

For TCR beta, libraries came from iRepertoire HTBI primers and Arm-PCR of CDR3 regions. Each CDR3 protein is one row after TCRdb ran MiXCR on the multiplex PCR reads. This table holds about 440,000 distinct CDR3 sequences, 15% found once. V was clipped by 6 bases and J by 5 bases, with 17 bases between them. Germline CDR1 and CDR2: DFQATT and SNEGSKA (reference sequence). The CDR3 is 15 amino acids. The same specimen was also included in a second study, on T cells in Graves' hyperthyroidism and ophthalmopathy.

The genes are TRBV20-1 and TRBJ1-6; weak D call: TRBD1 (6 bases). Sequencing used peripheral blood mononuclear cells (PBMCs), obtained at new diagnosis, from a patient treated with antithyroid drugs. This TCR was recovered from a woman in her 30s with Graves disease. Written as DNA, the CDR3 is TGCAGTGCCCCCTACCTAAGGGGGGATAATTCACCCCTCCACTTT. Amino acids: CSAPYLRGDNSPLHF.